A single sample gave rise to the 22 T cell receptor beta chains below, sequenced in a study of regulatory T cells in long-lasting Graves disease. CDR3 regions were amplified by Arm-PCR using iRepertoire HTBI primers to build TCR beta libraries. TCRdb re-derived calls from the multiplex PCR reads in MiXCR, one entry per CDR3 protein. Of 250,000 or so distinct CDR3 sequences listed, approximately 20% are singletons. Time point specified: newly diagnosed GD, antithyroid drugs for less than 3 months. PBMC-extracted RNA yielded the TCR library. The same data also contributed to another study, on T cells in Graves' hyperthyroidism and ophthalmopathy.

This specimen consisted of peripheral blood mononuclear cells (PBMCs), obtained at new diagnosis, from a patient treated with antithyroid drugs. Receptors were obtained from a woman aged 25 to 39 with Graves disease.

This clonotype was picked up a small number of times. V is TRBV19 and J is TRBJ1-6; no definite D call. The V end was cut by 1 base, the J end by 9 bases, with 10 bases between. CDR1 is LNHDA, CDR2 SQIVND, per germline (reference sequence). The CDR3 has 14 residues. This chain's CDR3 is CASSIGRAGSPLHF. As DNA, the CDR3 is TGTGCCAGTAGTATAGGACGGGCCGGTTCACCCCTCCACTTT. Using reference TRBV19 and TRBJ1-6 for the parts outside the CDR3, the full variable domain is DGGITQSPKYLFRKEGQNVTLSCEQNLNHDAMYWYRQDPGQGLRLIYYSQIVNDFQKGDIAEGYSVSREKKESFPLTVTSAQKNPTAFYLCASSIGRAGSPLHFGNGTRLTVT.

This clonotype was seen ten or more times. The rearrangement uses TRBV6-1 and TRBJ2-5, with D maybe TRBD1 (6 bases). V shed 8 bases and J shed 5 bases, with 24 bases lying between them. From germline, CDR1 is MNHNS and CDR2 SASEGT. CDR3 length: 16 residues. The DNA of the CDR3 is TGTGCCAGCCGAATCTGGAGTACAGGGATGGAGGAGACCCAGTACTTC. The encoded protein is CASRIWSTGMEETQYF.

This clonotype was observed many times. This rearrangement joins TRBV27 to TRBJ2-7; a possible D gene is TRBD1 (6 bases). V lost 6 bases and J 3 bases, leaving 18 bases between the germline ends. The CDR3 consists of 15 residues. Per the germline V gene, CDR1 is MNHEY and CDR2 is SMNVEV (reference sequence). CDR3 amino acids: CASSHPGQANYEQYF. The CDR3 coding sequence is TGTGCCAGCAGCCACCCGGGACAAGCGAACTACGAGCAGTACTTC.

This clonotype was counted many times. The V gene is TRBV18, the J gene TRBJ1-2; D remains ambiguous. This CDR3 region has 15 residues. V shed 2 bases and J shed 3 bases, with 13 bases lying between them. CDR1 is KGHSH and CDR2 is LQKENI in the germline V gene. This CDR3 is CASSPDTGVDYGYTF. In DNA form, the CDR3 reads TGTGCCAGCTCACCAGACACGGGCGTCGACTATGGCTACACCTTC.

The table lists this clonotype with many counts. The V call is TRBV7-9, the J call TRBJ2-5; 13 nucleotides align to TRBD2. V shed 5 bases, J shed 4 bases, and the junction held 7 bases outside the gene matches. The germline gives CDR1 SEHNR, CDR2 FQNEAQ (reference sequence). The CDR3 contains 16 residues. Here the CDR3 reads CASSPGLAGPRETQYF. The CDR3 coding sequence is TGTGCCAGCAGCCCGGGACTAGCGGGGCCGAGAGAGACCCAGTACTTC.

Regarding this clonotype: Being one base from a much bigger clone, this may be a read error. The chain uses TRBV19 and TRBJ1-1; possibly TRBD1 for D (5 bases). Trimming stripped 7 bases from V and 6 bases from J, with 21 bases between. From germline, CDR1 is LNHDA and CDR2 SQIVND (reference sequence). The CDR3 length is 15 residues. The CDR3 loop is CASTHRRARGPEAFF. As DNA, the CDR3 is TGTGCCAGTACCCATCGCCGGGCAAGGGGCCCTGAAGCTTTCTTT.

About this clonotype itself: A read error may explain this, as a much larger clone is one base away. This chain joins TRBV5-1 and TRBJ2-2; D may be TRBD1 (6 bases). The CDR3 contains 16 residues. CDR1 SGHRS and CDR2 YFSETQ come from the germline V gene. CDR3 in amino acids: CASSDRQETYTGELYF. The CDR3 DNA is TGCGCCAGCAGCGATAGACAGGAGACCTACACCGGGGAGCTGTATTTT.

This clonotype showed up just a few times. A much larger clone lies one base from this, so it may be a read error. J is TRBJ1-1 and V is TRBV5-5; tentatively, D is TRBD1 (6 bases). Germline V gives CDR1 SGHKS, CDR2 YYEKEE (reference sequence). The CDR3 consists of 14 residues. CDR3 coding DNA: TGTGCCGGCAGCCCTCCGGACAGTGACACTGAAGCTTTCTTT. This gives the protein CAGSPPDSDTEAFF.

This clonotype was recorded at least ten times. Compared with germline, one end of the junction differs, possibly owing to a read error. The chain links TRBV7-7 to TRBJ2-1; a weak D match, TRBD2 (5 bases). The CDR3 loop spans 17 amino acids. The germline V gene has CDR1 SSHAT and CDR2 FNYEAQ (reference sequence). CDR3 sequence reads: CASSLAWGTSPYNEQFF. CDR3 coding DNA: TGTGCTAGCAGCTTAGCGTGGGGTACTAGTCCATACAATGAGCAGTTCTTC.

Many counts were recorded for this clonotype. The chain combines TRBV19 with TRBJ1-1, with D perhaps matching TRBD1 (5 bases). Germline CDR1 and CDR2: LNHDA and SQIVND (reference sequence). V was trimmed by 3 bases and J by 0 bases, leaving 17 bases between them. CDR3 size: 17 residues. The DNA of the CDR3 is TGTGCCAGTAGTATTAGGGGCGCGGGAGGAATGAACACTGAAGCTTTCTTT. Translating it yields CASSIRGAGGMNTEAFF.

The CDR3 loop reads CATSDLATASLGEQFF. The CDR3 coding sequence is TGTGCCACCAGTGATTTAGCGACAGCAAGTCTCGGTGAGCAGTTCTTC. J is TRBJ2-1 and V is TRBV24-1; perhaps TRBD1 as D (5 bases). Germline assignment: CDR1 KGHDR and CDR2 SFDVKD. The CDR3 is made up of 16 amino acids. Trimming stripped 1 base from V and 9 bases from J, with 18 bases between.

V usage is TRBV6-1 and J usage is TRBJ1-6; 7 bases line up with TRBD1. Germline trimming cut 6 bases from V and 5 bases from J; bases unmatched to any gene: 4. The CDR3 has 14 residues. Germline V gene sequence: CDR1 MNHNS, CDR2 SASEGT. The CDR3 protein is CASSSTGNNSPLHF. CDR3 nucleotides: TGTGCCAGCAGCTCGACAGGGAATAATTCACCCCTCCACTTT.

Ten or more counts support this clonotype. This chain connects TRBV12-3 or TRBV12-4 to TRBJ1-5, with D possibly being TRBD1 (6 bases). The CDR3 contains 14 residues. Trimming stripped 3 bases from V and 1 base from J, with 7 bases between. CDR3 in DNA: TGTGCCAGCAGTTTGCAGGGGAGCAATCAGCCCCAGCATTTT. Translated, it gives CASSLQGSNQPQHF.

This clonotype was seen many times. The chain employs TRBV15 and TRBJ1-5; D ambiguous. Germline lookup yields CDR1 LNHNV and CDR2 YYDKDF (reference sequence). Trimming removed 4 bases at V and 1 base at J, with 8 bases between. CDR3 length: 14 residues. CDR3 DNA: TGTGCCACCAGCACCTCAGAGAGCAATCAGCCCCAGCATTTT. Translated: CATSTSESNQPQHF.

The rearrangement uses TRBV7-2 and TRBJ2-5; tentative D call: TRBD2 (7 bases). The CDR3 covers 15 residues. The germline gives CDR1 SGHTA, CDR2 FQGNSA. The V end was cut by 7 bases, the J end by 5 bases, with 20 bases between. The CDR3 loop reads CASTDSGGRRETQYF. The CDR3 nucleotides read TGTGCCAGCACGGATTCGGGGGGCCGACGGGAGACCCAGTACTTC.

This clonotype was seen a handful of times. Likely a read error: the CDR3 ends without its conserved phenylalanine or tryptophan. The V gene is TRBV6-2 or TRBV6-3, the J gene TRBJ1-1; 8 nucleotides line up with TRBD1. The J segment lost 4 bases and the V segment lost 5 bases, leaving 3 bases of the junction unmatched. Germline V gene sequence: CDR1 MNHEY, CDR2 SVGEGT. This CDR3 has 13 residues. CDR3 nucleotide sequence: TGTGCCAGCAGTGAAGACAGGGGCACTGAAGCTTTCTCT. It specifies CASSEDRGTEAFS.

This clonotype has a count of ten or more. The chain couples TRBV24-1 to TRBJ2-1; 11 nucleotides line up with TRBD1. Germline CDR1 KGHDR, CDR2 SFDVKD. The J segment lost 6 bases and the V segment lost 3 bases, leaving 9 bases of the junction unmatched. This CDR3 has 17 residues. This chain's CDR3 is CATSDPTGTGGSNEQFF. The CDR3 DNA is TGTGCCACCAGTGATCCAACCGGGACAGGGGGGTCCAATGAGCAGTTCTTC.

This clonotype has ten or more counts. The V call is TRBV2, the J call TRBJ1-4; D call uncertain. There are 19 residues in the CDR3. Germline V CDR1 and CDR2: SNHLY, FYNNEI. The ends were cut back, 6 bases at V and 0 bases at J, with 23 bases in the middle. The CDR3 bases are TGTGCCAGCAGAACCGTTCAGACACGAACTTATCCAACTAATGAAAAACTGTTTTTT. It yields the protein CASRTVQTRTYPTNEKLFF.

This clonotype was observed a few times. This sequence is one base from a far larger clone and is likely a read error. The chain uses TRBV6-2 or TRBV6-3 and TRBJ2-7; perhaps TRBD1 as D (6 bases). This CDR3 comprises 17 residues. Per germline, CDR1 MNHEY and CDR2 SVGEGT. V gave up 0 bases and J gave up 5 bases, with 20 bases separating them. In DNA form, the CDR3 reads TGTGCCAGCAGTTACTCGTACCAGGCCAGGGGCCCCAACGAGCAGTACTTC. This gives the protein CASSYSYQARGPNEQYF.

Ten or more counts support this clonotype. The V and J genes are TRBV18 and TRBJ1-1, with D tentatively TRBD1 (6 bases). Trimming cost V 0 bases and J 7 bases, with 21 bases left between them. The CDR3 loop spans 17 amino acids. The germline V gene has CDR1 KGHSH and CDR2 LQKENI. Here the CDR3 reads CASSPPGHDRPNLEAFF. The CDR3 DNA reads as TGTGCCAGCTCACCACCGGGTCATGACAGGCCTAACCTTGAAGCTTTCTTT. The whole variable domain, remainder taken from reference TRBV18 and TRBJ1-1, is NAGVMQNPRHLVRRRGQEARLRCSPMKGHSHVYWYRQLPEEGLKFMVYLQKENIIDESGMPKERFSAEFPKEGPSILRIQQVVRGDSAAYFCASSPPGHDRPNLEAFFGQGTRLTVV.

The CDR3 coding sequence is TGTGCCAGCAGTTACCAAGCAAAGACTAGCGGGACCTACGAGCAGTACTTC. As protein: CASSYQAKTSGTYEQYF. The V and J genes are TRBV6-2 or TRBV6-3 and TRBJ2-7, with 11 positions matching TRBD2. The V gene's germline CDR1 is MNHEY and CDR2 SVGEGT. The V segment lost 2 bases and the J segment 2 bases; nucleotides outside the gene matches: 8. The CDR3 length is 17 residues.

There are many counts of this clonotype. The V call is TRBV3-1, the J call TRBJ2-1; D is undetermined. V lost 2 bases and J lost 12, with 8 bases in between. The CDR3 runs 11 residues. In germline, CDR1 is LGHDT, CDR2 YNNKEL (reference sequence). This CDR3 reads CASSQLRRQFF. For the CDR3, the DNA is TGTGCCAGCAGCCAATTGAGGAGGCAGTTCTTC.